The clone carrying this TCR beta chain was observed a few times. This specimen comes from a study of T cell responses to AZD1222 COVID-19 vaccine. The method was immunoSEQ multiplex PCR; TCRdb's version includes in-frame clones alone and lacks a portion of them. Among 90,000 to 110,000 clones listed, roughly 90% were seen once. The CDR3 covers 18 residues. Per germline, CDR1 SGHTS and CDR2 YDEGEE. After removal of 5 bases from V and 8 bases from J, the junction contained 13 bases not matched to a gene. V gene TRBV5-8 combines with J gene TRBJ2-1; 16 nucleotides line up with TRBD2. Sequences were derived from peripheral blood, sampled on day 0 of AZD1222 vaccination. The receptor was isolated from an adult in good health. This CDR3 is CASRPGTSGGAGRDEQFF. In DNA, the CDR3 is TGTGCCAGCAGACCCGGGACTAGCGGGGGGGCCGGTCGAGATGAGCAGTTCTTC.